The present TCR beta chain was sequenced within a study of cytomegalovirus exposure and HLA in healthy donors. Points from the study as a whole: CMV serostatus stood as the only immune exposure information on hand. In vitro data verified a few CMV-associated chains as specific for CMV antigens.

This clone turned up a few times. Its specificity is not known. The primer mix had 60 Vbeta and 13 Jbeta primers. Clones were read by immunoSEQ multiplex PCR, and TCRdb kept only the in-frame ones, dropping some. Among tens of thousands of clones listed, 65% to 80% were seen once. After removal of 11 bases from V and 2 bases from J, the junction contained 10 bases not matched to a gene. The CDR3 extends over 15 amino acids. Germline V CDR1 and CDR2: SEHNR, FQNEAQ (reference sequence). This chain uses TRBV7-9 with TRBJ2-5; 11 bases match TRBD2. This receptor was obtained from a female donor in good health and CMV-seronegative. Specimen: PBMCs. CDR3 DNA: TGTGCCGGAAAACTAGCGGGGGACCGTCAAGAGACCCAGTACTTC. Residues: CAGKLAGDRQETQYF. Full variable domain (outside the CDR3, taken from reference TRBV7-9 and TRBJ2-5): DTGVSQNPRHKITKRGQNVTFRCDPISEHNRLYWYRQTLGQGPEFLTYFQNEAQLEKSRLLSDRFSAERPKGSFSTLEIQRTEQGDSAMYLCAGKLAGDRQETQYFGPGTRLLVL.